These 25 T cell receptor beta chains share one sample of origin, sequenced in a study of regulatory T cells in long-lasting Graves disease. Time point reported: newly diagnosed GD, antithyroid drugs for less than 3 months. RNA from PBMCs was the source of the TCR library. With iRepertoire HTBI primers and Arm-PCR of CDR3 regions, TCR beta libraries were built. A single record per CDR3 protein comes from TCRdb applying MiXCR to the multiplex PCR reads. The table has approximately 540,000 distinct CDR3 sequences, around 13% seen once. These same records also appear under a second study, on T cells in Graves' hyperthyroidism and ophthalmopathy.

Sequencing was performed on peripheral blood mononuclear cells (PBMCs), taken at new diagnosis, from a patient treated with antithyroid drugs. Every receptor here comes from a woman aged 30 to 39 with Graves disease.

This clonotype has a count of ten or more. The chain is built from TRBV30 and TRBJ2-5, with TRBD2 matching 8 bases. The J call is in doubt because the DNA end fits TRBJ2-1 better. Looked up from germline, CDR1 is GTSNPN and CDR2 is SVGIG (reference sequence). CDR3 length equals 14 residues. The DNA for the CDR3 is TGTGCCTGGAGTGTAGGCAGCGGGAGCAATGAGCAGTTCTTC. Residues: CAWSVGSGSNEQFF.

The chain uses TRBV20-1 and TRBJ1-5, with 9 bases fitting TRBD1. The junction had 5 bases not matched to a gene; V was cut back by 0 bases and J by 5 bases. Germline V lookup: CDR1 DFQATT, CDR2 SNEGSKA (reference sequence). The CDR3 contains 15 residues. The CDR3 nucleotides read TGCAGTGCTAGAGAACTACAGGGGGCGGATCAGCCCCAGCATTTT. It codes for CSARELQGADQPQHF.

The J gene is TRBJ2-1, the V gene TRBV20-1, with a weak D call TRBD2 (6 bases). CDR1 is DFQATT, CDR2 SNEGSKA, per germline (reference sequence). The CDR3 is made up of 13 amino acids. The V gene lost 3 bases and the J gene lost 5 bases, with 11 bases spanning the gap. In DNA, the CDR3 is TGCAGTGCTAGCGGAGGCGGGAACAATGAGCAGTTCTTC. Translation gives CSASGGGNNEQFF.

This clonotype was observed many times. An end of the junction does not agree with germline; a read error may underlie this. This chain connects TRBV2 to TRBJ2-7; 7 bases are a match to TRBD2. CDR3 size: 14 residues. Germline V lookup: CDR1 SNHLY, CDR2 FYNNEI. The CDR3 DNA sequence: TGTGCCAGCAGGGAAAGCGGGGCGCCCTACGTGCAGTACTTC. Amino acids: CASRESGAPYVQYF.

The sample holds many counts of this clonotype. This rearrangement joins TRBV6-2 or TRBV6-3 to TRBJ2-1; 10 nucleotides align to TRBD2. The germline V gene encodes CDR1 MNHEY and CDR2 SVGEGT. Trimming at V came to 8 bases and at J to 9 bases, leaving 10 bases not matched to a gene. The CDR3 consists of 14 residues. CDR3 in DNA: TGTGCCAGCCCCAAGCGGGAGGGCCAGGGTGAGCAGTTCTTC. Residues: CASPKREGQGEQFF.

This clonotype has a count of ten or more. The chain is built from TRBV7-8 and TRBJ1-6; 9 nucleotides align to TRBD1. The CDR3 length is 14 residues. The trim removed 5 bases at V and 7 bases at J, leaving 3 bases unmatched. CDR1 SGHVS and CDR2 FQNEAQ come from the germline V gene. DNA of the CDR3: TGTGCCAGCAGCCGTGGACAGGGGAATTCACCCCTCCACTTT. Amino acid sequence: CASSRGQGNSPLHF.

The CDR3 nucleotides read TGTGCCAGCTCGTACGGGGGCAACCCTGGAAACACCATATATTTT. Translated: CASSYGGNPGNTIYF. The rearrangement uses TRBV18 and TRBJ1-3, with D perhaps TRBD1 (6 bases). CDR1 is KGHSH and CDR2 is LQKENI in the germline V gene. The length of the CDR3 is 15 residues. The V end was cut by 6 bases, the J end by 2 bases, with 14 bases between.

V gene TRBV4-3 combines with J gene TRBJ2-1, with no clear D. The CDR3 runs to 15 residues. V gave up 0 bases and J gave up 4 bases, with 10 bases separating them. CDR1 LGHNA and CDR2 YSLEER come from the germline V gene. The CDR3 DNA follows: TGCGCCAGCAGCCAAGAGGTCTACACTTACAATGAGCAGTTCTTC. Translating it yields CASSQEVYTYNEQFF.

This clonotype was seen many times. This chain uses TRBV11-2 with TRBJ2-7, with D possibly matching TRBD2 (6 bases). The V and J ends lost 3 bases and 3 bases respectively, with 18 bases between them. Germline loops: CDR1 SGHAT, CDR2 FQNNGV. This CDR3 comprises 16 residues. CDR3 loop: CASSLLWRDLVYEQYF. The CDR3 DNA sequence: TGTGCCAGCAGCTTGTTGTGGCGGGATCTCGTCTACGAGCAGTACTTC. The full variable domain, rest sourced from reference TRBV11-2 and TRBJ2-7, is EAGVAQSPRYKIIEKRQSVAFWCNPISGHATLYWYQQILGQGPKLLIQFQNNGVVDDSQLPKDRFSAERLKGVDSTLKIQPAKLEDSAVYLCASSLLWRDLVYEQYFGPGTRLTVT.

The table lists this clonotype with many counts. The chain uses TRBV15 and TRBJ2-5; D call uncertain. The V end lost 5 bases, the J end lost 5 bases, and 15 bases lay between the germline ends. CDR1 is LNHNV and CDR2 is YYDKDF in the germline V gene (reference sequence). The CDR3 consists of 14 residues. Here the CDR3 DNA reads TGTGCCACCAGCGGGGTGTCCCAATGGGAGACCCAGTACTTC. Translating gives CATSGVSQWETQYF.

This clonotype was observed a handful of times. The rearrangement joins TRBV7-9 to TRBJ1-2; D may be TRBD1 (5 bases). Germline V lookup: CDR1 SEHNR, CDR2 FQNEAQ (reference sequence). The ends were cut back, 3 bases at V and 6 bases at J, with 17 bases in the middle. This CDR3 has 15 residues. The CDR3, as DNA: TGTGCCAGCAGCTTGGGCCTAGGCCGGGGGGATGGCTACACCTTC. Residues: CASSLGLGRGDGYTF.

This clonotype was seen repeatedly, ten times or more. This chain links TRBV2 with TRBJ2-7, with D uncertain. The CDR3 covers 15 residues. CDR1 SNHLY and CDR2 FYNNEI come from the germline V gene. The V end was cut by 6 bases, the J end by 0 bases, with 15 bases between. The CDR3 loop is CASSWLWASSYEQYF. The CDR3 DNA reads TGTGCCAGCAGCTGGCTGTGGGCCAGCTCCTACGAGCAGTACTTC.

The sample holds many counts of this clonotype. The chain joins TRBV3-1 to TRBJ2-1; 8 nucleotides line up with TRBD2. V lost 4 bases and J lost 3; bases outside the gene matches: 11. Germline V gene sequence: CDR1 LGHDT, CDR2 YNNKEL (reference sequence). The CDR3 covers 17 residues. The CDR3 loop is CASSPGWSGSIYNEQFF. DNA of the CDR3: TGTGCCAGCAGCCCCGGGTGGAGCGGGAGTATCTACAATGAGCAGTTCTTC.

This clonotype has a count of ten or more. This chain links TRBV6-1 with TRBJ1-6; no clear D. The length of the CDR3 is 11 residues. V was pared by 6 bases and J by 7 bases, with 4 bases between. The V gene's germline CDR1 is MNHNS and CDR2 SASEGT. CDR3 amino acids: CASRINSPLHF. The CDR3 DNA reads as TGTGCCAGCAGGATAAATTCACCCCTCCACTTT.

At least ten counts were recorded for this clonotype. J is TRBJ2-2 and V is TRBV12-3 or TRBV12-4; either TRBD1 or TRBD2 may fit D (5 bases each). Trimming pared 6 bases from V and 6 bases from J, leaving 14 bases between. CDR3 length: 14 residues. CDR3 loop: CASSKMGTPGELFF. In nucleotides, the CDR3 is TGTGCCAGCAGCAAGATGGGGACCCCCGGGGAGCTGTTTTTT.

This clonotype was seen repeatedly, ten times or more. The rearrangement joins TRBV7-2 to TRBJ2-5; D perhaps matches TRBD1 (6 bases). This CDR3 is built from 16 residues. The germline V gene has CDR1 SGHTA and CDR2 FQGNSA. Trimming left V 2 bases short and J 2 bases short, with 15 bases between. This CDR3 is CASSLRPGAQQETQYF. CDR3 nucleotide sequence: TGTGCCAGCAGCTTACGGCCAGGGGCTCAACAAGAGACCCAGTACTTC.

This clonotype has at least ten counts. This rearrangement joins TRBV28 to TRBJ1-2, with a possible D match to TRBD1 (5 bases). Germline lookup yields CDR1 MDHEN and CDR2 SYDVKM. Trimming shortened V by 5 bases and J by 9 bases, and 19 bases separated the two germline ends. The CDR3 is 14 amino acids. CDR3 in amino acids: CASSAQGDFGSYTF. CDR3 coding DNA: TGTGCCAGCAGTGCCCAGGGAGACTTCGGAAGCTACACCTTC.

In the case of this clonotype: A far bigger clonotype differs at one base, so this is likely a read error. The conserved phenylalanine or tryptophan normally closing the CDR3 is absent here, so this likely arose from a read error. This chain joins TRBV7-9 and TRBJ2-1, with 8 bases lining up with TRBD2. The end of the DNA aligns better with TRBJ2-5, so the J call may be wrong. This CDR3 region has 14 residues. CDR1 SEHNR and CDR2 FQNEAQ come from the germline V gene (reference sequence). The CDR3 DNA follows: TGTGCCACCGACGGCGCGGGAGGACAAGAGACCCAGTACCTC. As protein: CATDGAGGQETQYL.

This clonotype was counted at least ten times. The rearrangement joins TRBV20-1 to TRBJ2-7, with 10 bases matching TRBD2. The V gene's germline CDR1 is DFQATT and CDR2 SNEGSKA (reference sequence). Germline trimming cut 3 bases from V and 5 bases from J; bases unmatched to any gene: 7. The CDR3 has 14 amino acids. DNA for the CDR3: TGCAGTGCTAGGGTGGCAGCGGGAGGGAACGAGCAGTACTTC. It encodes CSARVAAGGNEQYF.

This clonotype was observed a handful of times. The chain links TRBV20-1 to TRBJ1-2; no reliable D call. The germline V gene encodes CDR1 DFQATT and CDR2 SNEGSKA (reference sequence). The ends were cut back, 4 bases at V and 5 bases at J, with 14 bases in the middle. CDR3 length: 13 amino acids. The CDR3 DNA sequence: TGCAGTGCTAAAAAGCTGCCTGGTTATGGCTACACCTTC. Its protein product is CSAKKLPGYGYTF.

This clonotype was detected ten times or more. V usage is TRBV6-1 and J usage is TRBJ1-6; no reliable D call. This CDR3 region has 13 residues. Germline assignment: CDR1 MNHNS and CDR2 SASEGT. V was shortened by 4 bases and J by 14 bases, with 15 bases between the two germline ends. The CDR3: CASSADLSESLHF. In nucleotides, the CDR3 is TGTGCCAGCAGTGCGGACTTAAGCGAATCCCTCCACTTT.

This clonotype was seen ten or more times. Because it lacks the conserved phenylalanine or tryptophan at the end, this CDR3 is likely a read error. CDR3 nucleotides: TGTGCCAGCAGCCCGGTCTCAGGGACCGGGGAGCTGTTTTGT. Protein sequence: CASSPVSGTGELFC. This chain joins TRBV3-1 and TRBJ2-2; a possible D gene is TRBD1 (5 bases). Germline V gene lookup returns CDR1 LGHDT and CDR2 YNNKEL (reference sequence). Trimming removed 4 bases at V and 5 bases at J, with 11 bases between. The CDR3 contains 14 residues.

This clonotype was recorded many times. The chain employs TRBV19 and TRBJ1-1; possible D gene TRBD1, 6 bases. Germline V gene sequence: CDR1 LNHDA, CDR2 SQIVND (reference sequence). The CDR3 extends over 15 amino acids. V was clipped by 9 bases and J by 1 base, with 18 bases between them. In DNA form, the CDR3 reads TGTGCCAGCACTAAGACCGAGACAGGGAACACTGAAGCTTTCTTT. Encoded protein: CASTKTETGNTEAFF.

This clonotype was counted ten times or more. CDR3 loop: CSAKRLVQGSNIQYF. CDR3 bases: TGCAGTGCTAAAAGACTAGTTCAGGGGTCAAACATTCAGTACTTC. This chain connects TRBV20-1 to TRBJ2-4; possibly TRBD1 or TRBD2 for D (6 bases each). The CDR3 is 15 amino acids. Germline-derived CDR1 and CDR2 are DFQATT and SNEGSKA (reference sequence). V was pared by 4 bases and J by 6 bases, with 19 bases between.

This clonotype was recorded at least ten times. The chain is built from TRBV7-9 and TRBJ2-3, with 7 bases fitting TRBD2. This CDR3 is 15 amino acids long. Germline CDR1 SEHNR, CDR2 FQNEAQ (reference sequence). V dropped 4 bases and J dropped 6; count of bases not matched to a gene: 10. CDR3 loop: CASSSLAAFGDTQYF. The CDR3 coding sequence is TGTGCCAGCAGCTCCCTAGCGGCCTTTGGGGATACGCAGTATTTT.